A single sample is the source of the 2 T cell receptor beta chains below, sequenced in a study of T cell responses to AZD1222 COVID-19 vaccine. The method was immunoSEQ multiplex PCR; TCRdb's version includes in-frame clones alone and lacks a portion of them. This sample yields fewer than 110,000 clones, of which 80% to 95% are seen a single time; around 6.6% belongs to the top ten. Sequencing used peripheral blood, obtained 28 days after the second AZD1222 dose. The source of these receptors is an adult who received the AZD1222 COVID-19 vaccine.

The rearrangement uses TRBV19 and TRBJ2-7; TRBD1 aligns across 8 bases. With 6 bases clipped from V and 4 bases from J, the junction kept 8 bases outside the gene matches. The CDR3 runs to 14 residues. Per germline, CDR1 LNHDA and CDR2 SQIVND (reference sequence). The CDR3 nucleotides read TGTGCCAGTAGCCTCGGGACAGGAGTATACGAGCAGTACTTC. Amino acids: CASSLGTGVYEQYF.

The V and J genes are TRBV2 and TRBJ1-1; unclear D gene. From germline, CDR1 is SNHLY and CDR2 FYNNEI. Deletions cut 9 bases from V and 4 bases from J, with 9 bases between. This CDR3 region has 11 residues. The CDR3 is CARATGTEAFF. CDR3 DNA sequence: TGTGCCAGAGCCACGGGCACTGAAGCTTTCTTT.